These T cell receptor beta chains were read from a single sample in a study of blood T cell repertoires in COVID-19. Repertoires were generated with immunoSEQ multiplex PCR, while TCRdb's copy carries only in-frame clones and drops some. The sample includes under 85,000 clones, approximately 82% of them seen just once. Input material: peripheral blood. The receptors shown here come from a middle-aged man with active COVID-19. Each CDR3 is given with its conserved first and last residue. The order of the fields is CDR3 length, V gene, CDR3 protein.

12 TRBV2 CASSPSADTQYF
13 TRBV11-1 CASSWAGSNEQFF
15 TRBV19 CASSINSGGAGEQYF
13 TRBV7-6 CASSLSRTGELFF
16 TRBV5-1 CASSPDRTGDTGELFF
15 TRBV12-5 CASGLISGNTGELFF
17 TRBV9 CASSVGFGQGTTGELFF
15 TRBV3-1/TRBV3-2 CASSQGGAGLDGYTF
16 TRBV30 CAWSVLGLAGDNEQFF
15 TRBV6-6 CASSDRDRGSTEAFF
16 TRBV4-1 CASSQVSGRGSHEQYF
15 TRBV11-3 CASSLAVTNTGELFF
13 TRBV12-3/TRBV12-4 CASWTGGIYGYTF
12 TRBV5-5 CASSLEVDEQFF
16 TRBV24-1 CATSDPAGGSYNEQFF
15 TRBV6-2/TRBV6-3 CASSYRGGSNQPQHF
16 TRBV4-3 CASSQNPRGVNEKLFF
16 TRBV18 CASSPDRGNSNQPQHF
15 TRBV28 CASSVLFRSNQPQHF
13 TRBV7-6 CASSLTAADTQYF
14 TRBV7-3 CASSLTWGSDTQYF
13 TRBV7-9 CASSTGGYGIQYF
13 TRBV5-5 CASSHRLNTEAFF
15 TRBV28 CASSLGGGEDTEAFF
12 TRBV10-3 CAIGTSVDTQYF
14 TRBV4-3 CASSHAGRVETQYF
15 TRBV7-9 CASSFQTSGGYEQYF
16 TRBV6-1 CASSVGTGINTNIQYF
15 TRBV5-4 CASSFSGFLSDTQYF
12 TRBV5-1 CASSRFQETQYF
15 TRBV6-5 CASIRDRGASYEQYF
15 TRBV7-9 CASSSRTGLEETQYF
15 TRBV5-6 CASSSTHYTQETQYF
15 TRBV2 CASRIGTGGPGELFF
14 TRBV6-1 CASSEDRGLGGYTF
13 TRBV28 CASSLLTPETQYF
16 TRBV4-2 CASSQDKPQVGYGYTF
13 TRBV2 CASRLAGGVGQYF
18 TRBV18 CASSPGYPGGGTGNTIYF
14 TRBV25-1 CASSEMGQYEKLFF
18 TRBV4-2 CASSQANLAGDPTDTQYF
15 TRBV7-2 CASSLNSIAGNTIYF
17 TRBV2 CASSNPRTSGSTNEQFF
15 TRBV18 CASSPGEGIQETQYF
17 TRBV3-1/TRBV3-2 CASSQVPLDRGYIPQYF
15 TRBV5-4 CASSRPGTAQNIQYF
13 TRBV5-1 CASSLAGNTEAFF
15 TRBV7-8 CASSPRGPLYNEQFF
14 TRBV28 CASSLLKQGEGQYF
13 TRBV3-1/TRBV3-2 CASGDRRVETQYF